This T cell receptor beta chain was profiled in a study of control samples from healthy donors and cancer patients. The data were produced by immunoSEQ multiplex PCR, yet TCRdb's version contains in-frame clones alone and is incomplete. In the table there are about 160,000 clones, 85% to 90% of which are singletons. Trimming pared 0 bases from V and 6 bases from J, leaving 9 bases between. The germline CDR1 and CDR2 sequences are SGHNT and YYREEE (reference sequence). This CDR3 is 14 amino acids long. V and J are TRBV5-4 and TRBJ2-2, with D unresolved. This receptor was obtained from a man in his thirties or forties in good health. The sequenced sample consisted of blood. The CDR3, as DNA: TGTGCCAGCAGCTTGGATCCTAGACCCGGGGAGCTGTTTTTT. This translates into CASSLDPRPGELFF. Supplemented by reference TRBV5-4 and TRBJ2-2, the full variable domain reads ETGVTQSPTHLIKTRGQQVTLRCSSQSGHNTVSWYQQALGQGPQFIFQYYREEENGRGNFPPRFSGLQFPNYSSELNVNALELDDSALYLCASSLDPRPGELFFGEGSRLTVL.